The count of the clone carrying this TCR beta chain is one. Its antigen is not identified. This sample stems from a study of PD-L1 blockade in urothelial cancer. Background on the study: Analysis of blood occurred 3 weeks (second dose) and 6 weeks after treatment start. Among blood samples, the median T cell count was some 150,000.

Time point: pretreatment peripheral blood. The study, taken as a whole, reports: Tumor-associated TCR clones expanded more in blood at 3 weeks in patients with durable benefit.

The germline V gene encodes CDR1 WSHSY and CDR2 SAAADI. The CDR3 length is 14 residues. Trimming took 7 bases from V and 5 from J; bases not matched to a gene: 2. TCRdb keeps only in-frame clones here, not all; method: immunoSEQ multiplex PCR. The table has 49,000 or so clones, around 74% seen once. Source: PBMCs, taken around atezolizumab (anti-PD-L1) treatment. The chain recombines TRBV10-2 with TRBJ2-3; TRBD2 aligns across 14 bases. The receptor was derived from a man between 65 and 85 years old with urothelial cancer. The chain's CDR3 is CASTGLAGGDTQYF. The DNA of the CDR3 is TGCGCCAGCACCGGACTAGCGGGAGGAGATACGCAGTATTTT.